This entry features one TCR beta chain sequence. Its recognized antigen is unknown. Base-call qualities are not available, and no considerably larger clone is one nucleotide away. The record originates from a study of T cell responses to AZD1222 COVID-19 vaccine (dated by TCRdb to the early 2020s). Background on the whole study: TCR sequencing was performed for 230 to 250 trial participants, of whom about 200 were given two doses of AZD1222 and 26 were given two doses of MenACWY control vaccine. Trial participants were enrolled by age into 18-55, 56-69 and 70-plus year subgroups, with roughly 160, 29 and 62 TCR-sequenced participants respectively.

The study at large found these results: Because no samples from the day 14 peak response were available, repertoires could be characterized only after the peak T cell response. Conclusions about previously exposed vaccinees are limited, since just five or six AZD1222 recipients were seropositive for SARS-CoV-2 at baseline. After two AZD1222 doses, spike-specific TCR breadth and depth were significantly higher than at day 0 and than in MenACWY recipients. Participants were mostly white British, with more females than males. The authors suggested clonal diversity may have been underestimated. In the small 56-69-year group, the increase in depth fell short of significance, most likely because of low power. Vaccine-associated CD4 TCRs spanned the whole spike protein, with dominant responses in regions 160-218 and 743-854. Nearly half of unique spike-specific TCRs reportedly recognized epitopes outside regions mutated in the B.1.351 and B.1.1.7 variants.

CDR1 and CDR2 were assigned from the germline V gene (reference sequence) as SGHNT and YYREEE. The V end gives up 4 bases and the J end 0 bases, leaving 4 bases in the junction not matched to a gene. Measured from the cysteine to the phenylalanine, the CDR3 is 18 residues long. Just the 54-base CDR3 DNA is kept, in frame starting at base 1. The CDR3 regions of human TCRbeta chains were analyzed by immunosequencing. Processing in the source paper ran as follows. Repertoire TCRs were matched against a reference library of SARS-CoV-2-specific TCRs generated with the MIRA antigen-specificity platform. Breadth was defined as the fraction of unique TCRs that were SARS-CoV-2-associated. Depth was defined as the fraction of total T cells that were SARS-CoV-2-associated. Each spike-specific TCR was assigned to its reactive spike region and to a CD4 or CD8 class using the MIRA data. Log10-transformed breadth and depth values were compared by one-way ANOVA with Sidak's multiple comparisons tests. TCRdb retrieved this table from immuneACCESS and kept in-frame rearrangements only. Not all clones are present; in checked studies, unresolved V genes account for under half, and no reason is known for the remainder. The DNA gave D and trimming, while V, J and clone size come from that table. The sample table shows around 150,000 clones, and less than 95% are seen once. Of the sample, around 6.3% falls within the top ten clones.

Taken with the paper, the label for time point translates to: about 28 days (+/-7) after the second vaccine dose. AZD1222 recipients with second doses at about 4 weeks or about 12 weeks were pooled, because spike-specific TCR depth and breadth did not differ between schedules. Vaccinee samples came from UK trials COV001 and COV002, including a single-blind randomized controlled phase 2/3 trial of AZD1222 (ChAdOx1 nCoV-19) in healthy adults. Trial participant PBMC samples were collected at day 0 and day 28 after the second dose for TCRbeta chain sequencing. The sequence is built from TRBV5-4 and TRBJ2-6; 13 bases in the junction line up with TRBD2. This clonotype was sampled from an adult who received the AZD1222 COVID-19 vaccine. The sequenced sample was peripheral blood, obtained 28 days after the second AZD1222 dose. The nucleotide sequence is TGTGCCAGCAGCGAAGGACTAGCGGGGGCCTCTGGGGCCAACGTCCTGACTTTC. This is translated as CASSEGLAGASGANVLTF.